This TCR beta chain stems from a study of T cells expressing NK-cell markers. For the study at large: Sorted CD3+CD56+NKG2C+, CD3+CD56+NKG2C- and CD3+CD56-NKG2C+ T cells provided the TCR beta repertoires. One of eight sequenced donors was HCMV-seronegative; the other seven were seropositive.

Following a re-call of the 5' RACE reads, TCRdb has one entry per CDR3 protein and lacks DNA. The sample includes 200,000 to 300,000 distinct CDR3 sequences. CDR1 and CDR2 from the germline V gene are SGHTA and FQGNSA. The CDR3 runs 12 residues. The sequenced sample consisted of blood T cells: a sorted CD56 or NKG2C T cell subset, CD4+ or CD8+ T cells, or bulk PBMC T cells (not recorded which). V gene TRBV7-2 combines with J gene TRBJ2-6. This clonotype originated in a man younger than 35 in good health. CDR3 sequence reads: CASSPGANVLTF.